This T cell receptor beta chain was identified during a study of blood T cell repertoires in COVID-19. On the study more broadly: The origin of the acute and convalescent COVID-19 samples was the United States, Italy and Spain. PBMCs, B-cell-depleted T cells, or T cells provided the cDNA or gDNA that made up the material.

Per germline, CDR1 LGHNT and CDR2 FRNRAP. Trimming removed 6 bases from V and 2 bases from J; junction bases left unmatched: 4. This CDR3 region has 13 residues. Original analysis: Estimated nucleated cell counts came from reference gene primer amplification. Sequenced by immunoSEQ multiplex PCR; TCRdb stores in-frame clones only, minus some. That table gives V, J and clone size, and the DNA gave D and trimming. The sample consists of 110,000 or so clones, 85% of them appearing once. The table lists this clone with a count of one. The chain combines TRBV12-5 with TRBJ2-7; 7 bases map to TRBD1. What was sequenced was peripheral blood. The clonotype was recovered from a human donor in a cohort sampled during active COVID-19. The DNA of the CDR3 is TGTGCTAGTGGCCCGGGGACAGCCTACGAGCAGTACTTC. It yields the protein CASGPGTAYEQYF.